The clone carrying this T cell receptor (beta chain) appeared a single time. A read error is likely, as this CDR3 ends without the conserved phenylalanine or tryptophan. One entry per CDR3 protein results from TCRdb running MiXCR on the RT-PCR reads. The sample holds roughly 200,000 distinct CDR3 sequences, around 40% seen once. The CDR3 is made up of 15 amino acids. CDR1 and CDR2 from the germline V gene are SGHRS and YFSETQ. V lost 0 bases to trimming and J lost 7 bases; unmatched junction nucleotides: 4. The data derive from a study of patients and donors after allogeneic stem cell transplantation.

The chain carries TRBV5-1 and TRBJ1-6, with TRBD1 identical over 7 bases. The sequence came from a human donor who was either an allogeneic HSCT recipient or a stem cell or donor lymphocyte infusion donor (not recorded which). It is not recorded whose cells these are; they may come from a transplant donor. Sequencing was done on a sample of blood, either unsorted or a sorted T cell fraction (not recorded which). The CDR3 sequence: CASSLEGAINSPLHL. In nucleotides, the CDR3 is TGCGCCAGCAGCTTGGAGGGGGCAATCAATTCACCCCTCCACCTT.